This T cell receptor (beta chain) was sequenced for a study of T cell changes during pregnancy in multiple sclerosis. Using immunoSEQ multiplex PCR, the repertoire was profiled, and TCRdb retains in-frame clones only, with some absent. This sample yields tens of thousands of clones, of which approximately 92% are seen a single time; roughly 1.2% belongs to the top ten. This clone was recorded once. CDR1 and CDR2 from the germline V gene are MDHEN and SYDVKM. The CDR3 length is 16 residues. Trimming took 3 bases from V and 0 from J, leaving 15 bases between them. The material was peripheral blood, obtained after pregnancy. The receptor comes from a female donor in good health, enrolled as a control in a pregnancy study. This chain connects TRBV28 to TRBJ2-7; D gene uncertain. The CDR3 loop reads CASSFTSGRSSYEQYF. CDR3 DNA sequence: TGTGCCAGCAGTTTTACCTCGGGTCGGAGCTCCTACGAGCAGTACTTC. Filled out from reference TRBV28 and TRBJ2-7, the complete variable domain reads DVKVTQSSRYLVKRTGEKVFLECVQDMDHENMFWYRQDPGLGLRLIYFSYDVKMKEKGDIPEGYSVSREKKERFSLILESASTNQTSMYLCASSFTSGRSSYEQYFGPGTRLTVT.